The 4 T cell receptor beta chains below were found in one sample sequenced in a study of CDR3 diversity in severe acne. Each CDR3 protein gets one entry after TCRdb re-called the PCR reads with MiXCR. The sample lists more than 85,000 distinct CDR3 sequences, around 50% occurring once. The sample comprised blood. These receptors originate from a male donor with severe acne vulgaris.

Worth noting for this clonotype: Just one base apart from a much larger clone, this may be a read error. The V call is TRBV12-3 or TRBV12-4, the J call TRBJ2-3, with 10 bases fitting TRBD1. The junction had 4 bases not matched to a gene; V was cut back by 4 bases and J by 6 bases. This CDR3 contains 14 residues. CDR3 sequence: CASSSGTGVDTQYF. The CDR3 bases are TGTGCCAGCAGTTCCGGGACAGGGGTCGATACGCAGTATTTT.

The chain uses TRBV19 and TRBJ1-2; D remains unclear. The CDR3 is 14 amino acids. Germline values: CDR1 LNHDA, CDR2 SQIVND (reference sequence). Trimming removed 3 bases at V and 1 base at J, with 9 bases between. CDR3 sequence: CASSIRFSNYGYTF. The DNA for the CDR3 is TGTGCCAGTAGTATCAGATTTAGTAACTATGGCTACACCTTC.

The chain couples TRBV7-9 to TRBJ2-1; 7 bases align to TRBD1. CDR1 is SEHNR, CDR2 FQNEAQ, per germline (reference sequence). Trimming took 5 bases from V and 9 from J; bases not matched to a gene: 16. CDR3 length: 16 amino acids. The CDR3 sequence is CASSLETGSGNTEQFF. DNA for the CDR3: TGTGCCAGCAGCCTGGAGACAGGGTCGGGGAACACTGAGCAGTTCTTC. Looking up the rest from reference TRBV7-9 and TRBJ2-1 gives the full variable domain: DTGVSQNPRHKITKRGQNVTFRCDPISEHNRLYWYRQTLGQGPEFLTYFQNEAQLEKSRLLSDRFSAERPKGSFSTLEIQRTEQGDSAMYLCASSLETGSGNTEQFFGPGTRLTVL.

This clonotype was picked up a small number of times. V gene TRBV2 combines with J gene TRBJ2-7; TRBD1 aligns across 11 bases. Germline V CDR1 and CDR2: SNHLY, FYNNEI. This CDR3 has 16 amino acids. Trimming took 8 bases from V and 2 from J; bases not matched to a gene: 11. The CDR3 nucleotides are TGTGCCAGCTCAGCTACGGACAGGGGGCCCGCCTACGAGCAGTACTTC. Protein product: CASSATDRGPAYEQYF.